This T cell receptor beta chain was obtained from a study of cytomegalovirus exposure and HLA in healthy donors. About this clone itself: Its antigen is unidentified.

Donors consisted of healthy bone marrow donors. In the PCR, 60 Vbeta and 13 Jbeta primers were used. The data were produced by immunoSEQ multiplex PCR, yet TCRdb's version contains in-frame clones alone and is incomplete. This sample carries about 64,000 clones, under 80% of them seen once, and the ten largest clones take approximately 4.7%. Study-wide results and caveats: In a later analysis, an Asian-associated ancestry cluster reportedly showed fewer N-insertions than the roughly 650-donor mean. Later on, an analysis tied 15,000 to 20,000 TCR beta sequences to HLA alleles at 0.05 false discovery rate. Presence/absence analyses treated sequencing depth as roughly uniform across donors.

This sequence was found in a male donor in good health and CMV-seropositive. Material for sequencing was PBMCs.

The CDR3 DNA sequence: TGTGCCAGCCGACGTTCGGGATATGAAAAACTGTTTTTT. This codes for CASRRSGYEKLFF. J is TRBJ1-4 and V is TRBV6-5; the D is unclear. The CDR3 totals 13 residues. Germline CDR1 MNHEY, CDR2 SVGAGI. V was shortened by 8 bases and J by 6 bases, with 13 bases between the two germline ends.